Following are 14 T cell receptor beta chains from one sample sequenced in a study of T-cell memory formation after mild COVID-19. TCRdb ran MiXCR on the 5' RACE reads and lists one entry per CDR3 protein. The sample includes 470,000 or so distinct CDR3 sequences, about a sixth of them seen just once. Sample: PBMCs or a T cell subset sorted from them (not recorded which). The receptor set was obtained from a man between 18 and 35 years old who had mild COVID-19 (a few samples of this study predate the infection). Cell type and time point are not known.

This chain uses TRBV6-2 or TRBV6-3 with TRBJ1-4; D is ambiguous. The CDR3 has 16 amino acids. The V gene lost 2 bases and the J gene lost 0 bases, with 10 bases spanning the gap. Germline V CDR1 and CDR2: MNHEY, SVGEGT. In DNA, the CDR3 is TGTGCCAGCAGTTACAACCGGGGTGCAACTAATGAAAAACTGTTTTTT. Its translation: CASSYNRGATNEKLFF.

The chain employs TRBV7-2 and TRBJ2-7, with 13 bases aligning to TRBD2. The germline V gene encodes CDR1 SGHTA and CDR2 FQGNSA. The CDR3 has 17 residues. V was clipped by 3 bases and J by 2 bases; unmatched bases: 7. CDR3 DNA sequence: TGTGCCAGCAGCTTGGGACTAGCGGGGCTATTAGCCTACGAGCAGTACTTC. Translating gives CASSLGLAGLLAYEQYF.

This clonotype was found a few times. This rearrangement joins TRBV7-2 to TRBJ1-1; D unresolved. In germline, CDR1 is SGHTA, CDR2 FQGNSA. The CDR3 runs 14 residues. The V gene lost 5 bases and the J gene lost 1 base, with 11 bases spanning the gap. CDR3 residues: CASSQKIGNTEAFF. CDR3 DNA: TGTGCCAGCAGCCAGAAAATCGGGAACACTGAAGCTTTCTTT.

This clonotype was picked up a small number of times. V gene TRBV7-3 combines with J gene TRBJ2-5, with 7 bases aligning to TRBD2. The CDR3 extends over 15 amino acids. The germline V gene has CDR1 SGHTA and CDR2 FQGTGA. V shed 5 bases and J 2 bases; nucleotides not matched to a gene: 8. In DNA, the CDR3 is TGTGCCAGCAGCCCCCAGGCGGGACTACAAGAGACCCAGTACTTC. It codes for CASSPQAGLQETQYF.

This clonotype has only a few counts. V and J are TRBV6-6 and TRBJ1-5, with 11 bases matching TRBD1. The CDR3 has 16 amino acids. CDR1 and CDR2 from the germline V gene are MNHNY and SVGAGI (reference sequence). Germline trimming cut 5 bases from V and 6 bases from J; bases unmatched to any gene: 9. The CDR3 region is CASSHLGQGAGQPQHF. DNA of the CDR3: TGTGCCAGCAGTCACCTTGGACAGGGGGCAGGTCAGCCCCAGCATTTT.

In this sample, this clonotype turned up a few times. The J gene is TRBJ1-6, the V gene TRBV12-3 or TRBV12-4; 9 bases fit TRBD1. Trimming took 6 bases from V and 9 from J; bases not matched to a gene: 9. The CDR3 is 15 residues long. Here the CDR3 reads CASRSGQGRFSPLHF. CDR3 in DNA: TGTGCCAGCAGGTCGGGACAGGGAAGATTTTCACCCCTCCACTTT.

CDR3 DNA sequence: TGTGCCAGCAGCTGGGGTGGACCCCTTGTCGAGCAGTACTTC. It specifies CASSWGGPLVEQYF. The chain employs TRBV5-4 and TRBJ2-7; D call uncertain. This CDR3 region has 14 residues. CDR1 and CDR2 from the germline V gene are SGHNT and YYREEE (reference sequence). V was cut by 3 bases and J by 6 bases, with 16 bases left in between.

The gene calls are TRBV7-9 and TRBJ2-7; TRBD1 matches 10 bases. The CDR3 sequence is 14 residues long. Germline CDR1 SEHNR, CDR2 FQNEAQ (reference sequence). Unmatched junction bases numbered 4, after V lost 4 bases and J lost 4 bases. CDR3 protein: CASSSTGGKYEQYF. The CDR3, as DNA: TGTGCCAGCAGCTCGACAGGGGGCAAATACGAGCAGTACTTC.

This chain joins TRBV12-3 or TRBV12-4 and TRBJ1-2; D gene ambiguous. The ends were cut back, 7 bases at V and 2 bases at J, with 11 bases in the middle. This CDR3 is built from 13 residues. CDR3 residues: CASNPGKNYGYTF. CDR3 nucleotide sequence: TGTGCCAGCAATCCTGGGAAAAACTATGGCTACACCTTC.

The chain employs TRBV12-3 or TRBV12-4 and TRBJ1-6; no firm D call. The CDR3 runs to 13 residues. Trimming cost V 2 bases and J 8 bases, with 7 bases left between them. The CDR3 protein is CASSLNVDSPLHF. The CDR3 nucleotides are TGTGCCAGCAGTTTAAATGTGGATTCACCCCTCCACTTT.

The chain combines TRBV21-1 with TRBJ2-7; TRBD2, the D gene given by the table, was not confirmed from the DNA. TRBV21-1 is termed a pseudogene. This CDR3 comprises 16 residues. The CDR3 protein is CASIQYQTLLPYEQYF. The CDR3 nucleotides read TGTGCCAGCATCCAATATCAGACACTCCTCCCCTACGAGCAGTACTTC.

V gene TRBV7-8 combines with J gene TRBJ2-3, with TRBD2 identical over 11 bases. V was pared by 7 bases and J by 1 base, with 4 bases of the junction left unmatched. The germline gives CDR1 SGHVS, CDR2 FQNEAQ. The CDR3 totals 15 residues. CDR3 bases: TGTGCCAGCAAGACTAGCGGGGTAGGCACAGATACGCAGTATTTT. Its translation is CASKTSGVGTDTQYF.

This clonotype was counted only a few times. This chain joins TRBV4-2 and TRBJ1-3; the D gene is possibly TRBD1 (6 bases). The length of the CDR3 is 15 residues. Germline V gives CDR1 LGHNA, CDR2 YNFKEQ. With 0 bases removed from V and 6 bases from J, the gap between germline ends came to 12 bases. The CDR3 DNA reads TGTGCCAGCAGCCAAGATCTCACAGGGCTAAACACCATATATTTT. Its translation: CASSQDLTGLNTIYF.

This clonotype was observed at least ten times. The chain is built from TRBV3-2 and TRBJ2-3; TRBD1, the table's D call, lacks a check against the DNA. TRBV3-2 is flagged as a pseudogene. The CDR3 has 17 amino acids. The CDR3 bases are TGTGCCAGCAGCCAACACCTCGGGACAGGGGGAGCCGATACGCAGTATTTT. This gives the protein CASSQHLGTGGADTQYF.